This T cell receptor (beta chain) derives from a study of blood T cell repertoires in COVID-19. Whole-study context: Donors in the United States, Italy and Spain gave samples during acute or convalescent COVID-19. T cells, B-cell-depleted T cells, or PBMCs provided the cDNA or gDNA that served as material.

Profiling relied on immunoSEQ multiplex PCR, and the TCRdb table lists in-frame clones only, not all of them. This sample has about 120,000 clones; under 85% occur once, and the top ten carry about an eighth. Germline assignment: CDR1 SEHNR and CDR2 FQNEAQ (reference sequence). Germline trimming cut 3 bases from V and 1 base from J; bases unmatched to any gene: 8. CDR3 size: 16 residues. The chain combines TRBV7-9 with TRBJ2-7, with TRBD2 matching over 8 bases. The clonotype originates from a man between 60 and 75 years old with acute or convalescent COVID-19. The sequenced sample consisted of peripheral blood. CDR3 in DNA: TGTGCCAGCAGCTTCACCGGGGGGGGCACGTCCTACGAGCAGTACTTC. This encodes CASSFTGGGTSYEQYF.